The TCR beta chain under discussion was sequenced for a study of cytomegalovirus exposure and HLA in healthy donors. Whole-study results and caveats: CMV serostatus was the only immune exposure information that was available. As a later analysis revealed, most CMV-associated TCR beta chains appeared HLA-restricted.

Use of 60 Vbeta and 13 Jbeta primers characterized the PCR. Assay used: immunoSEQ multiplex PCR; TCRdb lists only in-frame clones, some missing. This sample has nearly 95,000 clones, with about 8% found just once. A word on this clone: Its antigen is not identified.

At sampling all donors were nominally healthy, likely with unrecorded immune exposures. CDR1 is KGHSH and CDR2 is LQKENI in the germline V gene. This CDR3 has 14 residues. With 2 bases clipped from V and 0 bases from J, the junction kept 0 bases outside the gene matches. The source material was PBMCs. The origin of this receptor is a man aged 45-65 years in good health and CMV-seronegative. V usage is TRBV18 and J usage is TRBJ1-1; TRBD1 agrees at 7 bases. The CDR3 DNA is TGTGCCAGCTCACCAGGACAGGTGAACACTGAAGCTTTCTTT. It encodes CASSPGQVNTEAFF.